A single sample is the source of the 24 T cell receptor beta chains below, sequenced in a study of CD8+ T cells in alopecia areata. Extracted RNA was reverse transcribed into cDNA, the sequencing template. Generated by immunoSEQ multiplex PCR, the TCRdb table keeps only in-frame clones and is missing some. Of 200,000 to 250,000 clones in the sample, about 50% were seen once. Stated treatment: oral pan-JAK inhibitor, 5-10 mg twice daily. The source material was CD4+ T cells sorted from blood, sampled at week 4, from a patient treated with tofacitinib. These receptors originate from a human donor with alopecia areata.

This rearrangement joins TRBV7-2 to TRBJ2-1; no clear D. The CDR3 is 16 amino acids. Between the trimmed V and J ends, which lost 4 bases and 8 bases, there was a span of 21 bases. Germline CDR1 SGHTA, CDR2 FQGNSA. CDR3 DNA sequence: TGTGCCAGCAGCTCCCCCCGCACCCAAACGATGTATGAGCAGTTCTTC. This gives the protein CASSSPRTQTMYEQFF.

The J gene is TRBJ2-7, the V gene TRBV30; D gene uncertain. V lost 2 bases and J 0 bases, leaving 5 bases between the germline ends. In germline, CDR1 is GTSNPN, CDR2 SVGIG (reference sequence). This CDR3 is built from 12 residues. The CDR3 DNA reads TGTGCCTGGAGTCTTAGCTCCTACGAGCAGTACTTC. Translation gives CAWSLSSYEQYF.

The genes are TRBV11-2 and TRBJ2-5; no firm D call. The CDR3 has 13 amino acids. Germline-derived CDR1 and CDR2 are SGHAT and FQNNGV. V dropped 2 bases and J dropped 0 bases, with 4 bases sitting between them. The chain's CDR3 is CASSLQYQETQYF. The CDR3 DNA is TGTGCCAGCAGCTTACAGTACCAAGAGACCCAGTACTTC. The full variable domain, with the rest looked up from reference TRBV11-2 and TRBJ2-5, is EAGVAQSPRYKIIEKRQSVAFWCNPISGHATLYWYQQILGQGPKLLIQFQNNGVVDDSQLPKDRFSAERLKGVDSTLKIQPAKLEDSAVYLCASSLQYQETQYFGPGTRLLVL.

The CDR3 reads CASSAGQGSQHF. In nucleotides, the CDR3 is TGTGCCAGCAGTGCCGGACAGGGTTCCCAGCATTTT. This chain connects TRBV25-1 to TRBJ1-5, with 8 bases matching TRBD1. This CDR3 comprises 12 residues. From germline, CDR1 is MGHDK and CDR2 SYGVNS. V was pared by 4 bases and J by 11 bases, with 4 bases of the junction left unmatched.

The V and J genes are TRBV5-1 and TRBJ1-4; 8 nucleotides align to TRBD1. CDR3 length: 14 residues. Germline V gene data show CDR1 as SGHRS and CDR2 as YFSETQ. Trimming cost V 4 bases and J 7 bases; bases outside gene matches: 6. This chain's CDR3 is CASSPGGQAEKLFF. For the CDR3, the DNA is TGCGCCAGCAGCCCGGGGGGACAGGCTGAAAAACTGTTTTTT.

The gene calls are TRBV5-1 and TRBJ2-7, with D possibly called TRBD1 or TRBD2 (5 bases each). The CDR3 spans 15 residues. With 0 bases removed from V and 0 bases from J, the gap between germline ends came to 10 bases. Germline loops: CDR1 SGHRS, CDR2 YFSETQ. CDR3 region: CASSLDPGSSYEQYF. In DNA form, the CDR3 reads TGCGCCAGCAGCTTGGATCCAGGGAGCTCCTACGAGCAGTACTTC.

This clone was counted once. The rearrangement joins TRBV7-3 to TRBJ1-1; D is uncertain. V shed 5 bases and J shed 7 bases, with 14 bases lying between them. The CDR3 runs 13 residues. Germline V gene data show CDR1 as SGHTA and CDR2 as FQGTGA. This CDR3 is CASSASGGLEAFF. CDR3 nucleotide sequence: TGTGCCAGCAGCGCCTCGGGAGGCCTTGAAGCTTTCTTT.

This chain connects TRBV29-1 to TRBJ1-2; D possibly corresponds to TRBD1 (6 bases). Deletions cut 4 bases from V and 7 bases from J, with 13 bases between. CDR1 SQVTM and CDR2 ANQGSEA come from the germline V gene. This CDR3 comprises 12 residues. The CDR3 here is CSVGTGPFGYTF. DNA for the CDR3: TGCAGCGTTGGTACAGGGCCATTTGGCTACACCTTC. The full variable domain, with the rest looked up from reference TRBV29-1 and TRBJ1-2, is SAVISQKPSRDICQRGTSLTIQCQVDSQVTMMFWYRQQPGQSLTLIATANQGSEATYESGFVIDKFPISRPNLTFSTLTVSNMSPEDSSIYLCSVGTGPFGYTFGSGTRLTVV.

The chain couples TRBV2 to TRBJ1-2; D unclear. This CDR3 comprises 13 residues. The germline CDR1 and CDR2 sequences are SNHLY and FYNNEI. Between the trimmed V and J ends, which lost 6 bases and 5 bases, there was a span of 13 bases. The chain's CDR3 is CASSPQDEYGYTF. CDR3 DNA sequence: TGTGCCAGCAGCCCTCAGGATGAGTATGGCTACACCTTC. The entire variable domain, with the rest obtained from reference TRBV2 and TRBJ1-2, is as follows: EPEVTQTPSHQVTQMGQEVILRCVPISNHLYFYWYRQILGQKVEFLVSFYNNEISEKSEIFDDQFSVERPDGSNFTLKIRSTKLEDSAMYFCASSPQDEYGYTFGSGTRLTVV.

The chain is built from TRBV4-3 and TRBJ2-1; D unresolved. Looked up from germline, CDR1 is LGHNA and CDR2 is YSLEER. This CDR3 has 14 amino acids. V dropped 0 bases and J dropped 4 bases, with 7 bases sitting between them. Here the CDR3 DNA reads TGCGCCAGCAGCCAAGATAACCGTTACAATGAGCAGTTCTTC. Translating gives CASSQDNRYNEQFF.

The chain combines TRBV29-1 with TRBJ2-7, with 8 bases identical to TRBD1. With 5 bases clipped from V and 5 bases from J, the junction kept 11 bases outside the gene matches. This CDR3 region has 14 residues. Germline-derived CDR1 and CDR2 are SQVTM and ANQGSEA. The CDR3 DNA is TGCAGCGTTCTCCCCGGGCAGGGGGCTGACGAGCAGTACTTC. This sequence encodes CSVLPGQGADEQYF.

This chain joins TRBV5-1 and TRBJ2-7; a possible D gene is TRBD2 (5 bases). CDR1 and CDR2 from the germline V gene are SGHRS and YFSETQ. V was cut by 1 base and J by 0 bases, with 5 bases left in between. The CDR3 sequence is 13 residues long. The CDR3 nucleotides read TGCGCCAGCAGCTTGCGGGGCTCCTACGAGCAGTACTTC. It yields the protein CASSLRGSYEQYF.

There are many counts of this clone. V is TRBV4-3 and J is TRBJ1-2; 7 bases are shared with TRBD1. CDR1 is LGHNA and CDR2 is YSLEER in the germline V gene. The CDR3 is 13 residues long. With V trimmed by 0 bases and J by 8 bases, 3 bases remained unmatched. The DNA of the CDR3 is TGCGCCAGCAGCCAAGATACAGGGGTCGGCTACACCTTC. It specifies CASSQDTGVGYTF.

This clone was found many times. This chain joins TRBV13 and TRBJ1-2; D remains ambiguous. This CDR3 comprises 12 residues. V lost 4 bases and J 7 bases, leaving 10 bases between the germline ends. Germline assignment: CDR1 PRHDT and CDR2 FYEKMQ (reference sequence). CDR3 sequence reads: CASSSDIRGYTF. DNA for the CDR3: TGTGCCAGCAGCTCCGATATACGTGGCTACACCTTC.

The chain links TRBV29-1 to TRBJ1-1, with no clear D. Germline V gene lookup returns CDR1 SQVTM and CDR2 ANQGSEA. Trimming removed 8 bases from V and 0 bases from J, with 13 bases in between. CDR3 length: 13 residues. CDR3 in amino acids: CSTIAAMNTEAFF. CDR3 bases: TGCAGCACCATAGCCGCGATGAACACTGAAGCTTTCTTT. The complete variable domain, with remaining parts taken from reference TRBV29-1 and TRBJ1-1, reads SAVISQKPSRDICQRGTSLTIQCQVDSQVTMMFWYRQQPGQSLTLIATANQGSEATYESGFVIDKFPISRPNLTFSTLTVSNMSPEDSSIYLCSTIAAMNTEAFFGQGTRLTVV.

This clone has only a few counts. This chain connects TRBV2 to TRBJ1-5; D gene ambiguous. The germline V gene has CDR1 SNHLY and CDR2 FYNNEI. This CDR3 comprises 14 residues. Trimming left V 4 bases short and J 1 base short, with 8 bases between. The CDR3 reads CASSVPISNQPQHF. The CDR3 DNA follows: TGTGCCAGCAGTGTGCCCATCAGCAATCAGCCCCAGCATTTT.

This clone was observed a few times. The CDR3 bases are TGTGCCAGCGCTTCCGGACCCCCCTACGAGCAGTACTTC. It translates to CASASGPPYEQYF. This rearrangement joins TRBV19 to TRBJ2-7; D remains ambiguous. The CDR3 is 13 residues long. V lost 9 bases, J lost 2 bases, and 14 bases lay in between. Germline V gene sequence: CDR1 LNHDA, CDR2 SQIVND (reference sequence). Variable domain in full (rest from reference TRBV19 and TRBJ2-7): DGGITQSPKYLFRKEGQNVTLSCEQNLNHDAMYWYRQDPGQGLRLIYYSQIVNDFQKGDIAEGYSVSREKKESFPLTVTSAQKNPTAFYLCASASGPPYEQYFGPGTRLTVT.

The chain employs TRBV29-1 and TRBJ1-2, with D unclear. The CDR3 runs to 12 residues. Germline V CDR1 and CDR2: SQVTM, ANQGSEA. V was clipped by 0 bases and J by 4 bases, with 6 bases between them. CDR3 amino acids: CSVEDTSYGYTF. The CDR3 bases are TGCAGCGTTGAAGACACATCCTATGGCTACACCTTC. The whole variable domain, filled in from reference TRBV29-1 and TRBJ1-2, reads SAVISQKPSRDICQRGTSLTIQCQVDSQVTMMFWYRQQPGQSLTLIATANQGSEATYESGFVIDKFPISRPNLTFSTLTVSNMSPEDSSIYLCSVEDTSYGYTFGSGTRLTVV.

This clone was seen more than once but under ten times. The CDR3: CASSTRTGQETQYF. CDR3 nucleotides: TGTGCCAGTAGTACACGGACAGGCCAAGAGACCCAGTACTTC. This rearrangement joins TRBV19 to TRBJ2-5; 7 nucleotides match TRBD1. The CDR3 runs 14 residues. Germline-derived CDR1 and CDR2 are LNHDA and SQIVND (reference sequence). J lost 1 base, V lost 4 bases, and 3 bases had no gene match. The variable domain in full, completed from reference TRBV19 and TRBJ2-5, reads DGGITQSPKYLFRKEGQNVTLSCEQNLNHDAMYWYRQDPGQGLRLIYYSQIVNDFQKGDIAEGYSVSREKKESFPLTVTSAQKNPTAFYLCASSTRTGQETQYFGPGTRLLVL.

The V call is TRBV29-1, the J call TRBJ2-3; D is possibly TRBD1 (5 bases). The ends were cut back, 5 bases at V and 2 bases at J, with 17 bases in the middle. CDR1 and CDR2 (germline): SQVTM, ANQGSEA. The CDR3 runs 15 residues. This chain's CDR3 is CSVLPYRKITDTQYF. The CDR3 bases are TGCAGCGTTCTGCCTTACAGGAAAATCACAGATACGCAGTATTTT.

The CDR3 is CASSTPQGMNGYTF. As DNA, the CDR3 is TGTGCCAGCAGCACCCCACAGGGCATGAATGGCTACACCTTC. The chain links TRBV5-4 to TRBJ1-2, with a possible D match to TRBD1 (6 bases). CDR3 length equals 14 residues. Per the germline V gene, CDR1 is SGHNT and CDR2 is YYREEE (reference sequence). V was trimmed by 4 bases and J by 6 bases, leaving 16 bases between them.

The chain carries TRBV5-4 and TRBJ1-5; D possibly corresponds to TRBD1 (6 bases). This CDR3 region has 13 residues. Germline V lookup: CDR1 SGHNT, CDR2 YYREEE (reference sequence). V shed 4 bases and J shed 5 bases, with 10 bases lying between them. CDR3 amino acids: CASSPDRDQPQHF. As DNA, the CDR3 is TGTGCCAGCAGCCCGGACAGAGATCAGCCCCAGCATTTT.

There are a few counts of this clone. One end of the junction varies from germline; a read error may be responsible. V and J are TRBV15 and TRBJ1-4; a weak D match, TRBD1 (5 bases). This CDR3 comprises 10 residues. CDR1 LNHNV and CDR2 YYDKDF come from the germline V gene (reference sequence). The CDR3 loop reads CATSPGDPSF. In nucleotides, the CDR3 is TGTGCCACCAGCCCTGGGGACCCTTCTTTT.

Written as DNA, the CDR3 is TGCAGCGTTGAAGATCGACTAAATGGCTACACCTTC. Its protein product is CSVEDRLNGYTF. This sequence joins TRBV29-1 and TRBJ1-2, with no clear D. Germline-derived CDR1 and CDR2 are SQVTM and ANQGSEA. The CDR3 sequence is 12 residues long. The V end was cut by 0 bases, the J end by 6 bases, with 8 bases between.